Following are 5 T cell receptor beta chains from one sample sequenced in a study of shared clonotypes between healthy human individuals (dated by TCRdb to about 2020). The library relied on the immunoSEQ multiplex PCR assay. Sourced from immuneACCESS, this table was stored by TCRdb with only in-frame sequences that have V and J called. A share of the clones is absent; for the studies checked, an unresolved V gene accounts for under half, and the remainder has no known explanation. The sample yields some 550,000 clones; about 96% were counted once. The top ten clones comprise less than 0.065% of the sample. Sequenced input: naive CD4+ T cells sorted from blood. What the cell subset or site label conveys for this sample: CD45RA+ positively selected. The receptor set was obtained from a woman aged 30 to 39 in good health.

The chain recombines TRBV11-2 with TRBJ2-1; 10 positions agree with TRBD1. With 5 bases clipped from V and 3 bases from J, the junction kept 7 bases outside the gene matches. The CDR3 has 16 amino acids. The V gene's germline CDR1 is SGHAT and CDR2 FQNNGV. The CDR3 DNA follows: TGTGCCAGCAGCGACCGGACAGGGGGTGACTACAATGAGCAGTTCTTC. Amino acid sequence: CASSDRTGGDYNEQFF.

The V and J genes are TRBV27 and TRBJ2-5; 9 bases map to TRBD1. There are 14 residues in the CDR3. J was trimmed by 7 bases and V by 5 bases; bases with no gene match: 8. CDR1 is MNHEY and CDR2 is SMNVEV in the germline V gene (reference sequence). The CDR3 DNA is TGTGCCAGCAGTCCAAGGACAGGGGCGGGGACCCAGTACTTC. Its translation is CASSPRTGAGTQYF.

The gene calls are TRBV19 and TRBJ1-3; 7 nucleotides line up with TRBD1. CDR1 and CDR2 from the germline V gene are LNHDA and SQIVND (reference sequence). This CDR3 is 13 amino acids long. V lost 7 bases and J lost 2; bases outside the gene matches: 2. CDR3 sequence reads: CASTGQAGNTIYF. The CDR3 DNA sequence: TGTGCCAGTACTGGACAGGCTGGAAACACCATATATTTT. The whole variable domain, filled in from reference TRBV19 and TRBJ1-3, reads DGGITQSPKYLFRKEGQNVTLSCEQNLNHDAMYWYRQDPGQGLRLIYYSQIVNDFQKGDIAEGYSVSREKKESFPLTVTSAQKNPTAFYLCASTGQAGNTIYFGEGSWLTVV.

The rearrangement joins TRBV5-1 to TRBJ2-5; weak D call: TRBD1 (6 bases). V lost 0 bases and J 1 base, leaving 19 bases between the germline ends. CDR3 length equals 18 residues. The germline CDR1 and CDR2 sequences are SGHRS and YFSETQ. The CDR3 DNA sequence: TGCGCCAGCAGCTTGGAGGACAGATCTACAGGGCTCCAAGAGACCCAGTACTTC. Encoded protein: CASSLEDRSTGLQETQYF.

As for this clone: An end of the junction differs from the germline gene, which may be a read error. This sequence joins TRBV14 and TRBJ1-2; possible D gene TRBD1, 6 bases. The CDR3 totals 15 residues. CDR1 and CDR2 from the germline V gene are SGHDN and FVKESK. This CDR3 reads CVSSQAWGAGDGYTF. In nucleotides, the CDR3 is TGTGTCAGCAGCCAAGCTTGGGGCGCAGGGGACGGCTACACCTTC.